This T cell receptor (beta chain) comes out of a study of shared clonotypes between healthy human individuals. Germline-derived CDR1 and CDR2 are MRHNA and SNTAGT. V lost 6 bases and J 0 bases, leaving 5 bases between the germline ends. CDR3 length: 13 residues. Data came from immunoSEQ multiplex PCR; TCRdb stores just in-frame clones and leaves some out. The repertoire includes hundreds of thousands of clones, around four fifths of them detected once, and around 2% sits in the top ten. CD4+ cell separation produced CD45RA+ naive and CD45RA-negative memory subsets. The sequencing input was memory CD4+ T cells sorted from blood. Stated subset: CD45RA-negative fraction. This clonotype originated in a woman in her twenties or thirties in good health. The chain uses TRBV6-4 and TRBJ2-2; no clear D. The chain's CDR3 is CASRMPNTGELFF. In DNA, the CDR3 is TGTGCCAGCAGAATGCCGAACACCGGGGAGCTGTTTTTT.